The TCR beta chain described here comes from a study of T cell responses to AZD1222 COVID-19 vaccine. The ends were cut back, 1 base at V and 0 bases at J, with 13 bases in the middle. The CDR3 sequence is 16 residues long. Looked up from germline, CDR1 is SGHAT and CDR2 is FQNNGV. Study results and caveats: Reports say nearly half of spike-specific TCRs go after unmutated variant regions.

Comments on this clone: Antigen unknown.

Assay used: immunoSEQ multiplex PCR; TCRdb lists only in-frame clones, some missing. This sample has 90,000 to 120,000 clones; roughly 92% occur once, and the top ten carry approximately 5%. This chain links TRBV11-2 with TRBJ2-7, with unresolved D. The sequence derives from an adult in good health. The specimen comprised peripheral blood, sampled on day 0 of AZD1222 vaccination. The CDR3 nucleotides read TGTGCCAGCAGCTTAGCTGGCCCCCGGAGCTCCTACGAGCAGTACTTC. This gives the protein CASSLAGPRSSYEQYF.